This T cell receptor beta chain was retrieved from a study of shared clonotypes between healthy human individuals. Overall study results and limits: Clonotype sharing among donors was thought likely to change with sequencing depth.

This CDR3 is built from 17 residues. The germline gives CDR1 MNHEY, CDR2 SMNVEV (reference sequence). J lost 7 bases, V lost 5 bases, and 12 bases had no gene match. Produced via immunoSEQ multiplex PCR; TCRdb's table is partial and in-frame only. In the table there are more than 2 million clones, approximately 96% of which are singletons. Note on this clone: What it recognizes is unknown.

This chain connects TRBV27 to TRBJ2-1; 12 positions match TRBD2. This receptor was taken from a man aged 18 to 29 in good health. Sequencing was carried out using naive CD4+ T cells sorted from blood. Subset noted: CD45RA+ positively selected. The CDR3 DNA reads TGTGCCAGCAGTCTACGTCTAGCGGGGGGGCCCGTAAATGAGCAGTTCTTC. It codes for CASSLRLAGGPVNEQFF.